The clone carrying this T cell receptor beta chain has only a few counts. One end of the junction fails to match germline, which may point to a read error. This record comes from a study of metastatic and nonmetastatic thyroid tumors. Prior to thyroid surgery, none of the patients had received any treatment. TCRdb re-called clones from the PCR reads using MiXCR. The sample shows more than 12,000 clones, approximately 19% of them seen only once. The source of this sequence is a female donor with papillary thyroid cancer or a benign thyroid nodule (not recorded which). Some clones in this sample may be carry-over from other donors' samples. Source material: blood.

The CDR3 region is CATCDPSTDTQYF. CDR3 sequence (DNA): TGTGCCACCTGTGATCCCAGCACAGATACTCAGTATTTT. This chain uses TRBV24-1 with TRBJ2-3, with D unclear. Germline assignment: CDR1 KGHDR and CDR2 SFDVKD. The CDR3 spans 13 residues.